This passage covers 21 T cell receptor beta chains from one sample sequenced in a study of blood T cell repertoires in COVID-19. Sequencing was performed with immunoSEQ multiplex PCR; in TCRdb, only in-frame clones are kept and a portion is missing. The profile shows under 300,000 clones, roughly 91% of them singletons. Sequenced: PBMCs or T cells enriched from blood (not recorded which). Source of these receptors: a woman aged 55-75 years in a cohort exposed to, infected with or recovered from COVID-19 (not recorded which).

This clone turned up a few times. The chain employs TRBV19 and TRBJ2-1; 14 bases line up with TRBD2. J lost 0 bases, V lost 5 bases, and 12 bases had no gene match. CDR1 is LNHDA, CDR2 SQIVND, per germline (reference sequence). The CDR3 has 20 amino acids. CDR3 coding DNA: TGTGCCAGTAGTCCCCGACTAGCGGGAGGGTGGAGTCGCTCCTACAATGAGCAGTTCTTC. Protein product: CASSPRLAGGWSRSYNEQFF. Based on the CDR3 plus reference TRBV19 and TRBJ2-1, the full variable domain is DGGITQSPKYLFRKEGQNVTLSCEQNLNHDAMYWYRQDPGQGLRLIYYSQIVNDFQKGDIAEGYSVSREKKESFPLTVTSAQKNPTAFYLCASSPRLAGGWSRSYNEQFFGPGTRLTVL.

This chain uses TRBV7-9 with TRBJ1-5, with D maybe TRBD1 (5 bases). V was trimmed by 3 bases and J by 2 bases, leaving 8 bases between them. Germline V gene lookup returns CDR1 SEHNR and CDR2 FQNEAQ (reference sequence). The CDR3 length is 14 residues. This chain's CDR3 is CASSFSGGNQPQHF. CDR3 nucleotide sequence: TGTGCCAGCAGCTTTTCGGGGGGCAATCAGCCCCAGCATTTT.

The J gene is TRBJ2-1, the V gene TRBV18, with 7 bases lining up with TRBD1. The CDR3 is 15 amino acids. Per the germline V gene, CDR1 is KGHSH and CDR2 is LQKENI. V lost 0 bases and J lost 4; bases outside the gene matches: 3. The CDR3 reads CASSPPGTVYNEQFF. The CDR3 DNA reads as TGTGCCAGCTCACCACCCGGGACAGTTTACAATGAGCAGTTCTTC.

The chain links TRBV11-1 to TRBJ2-5, with D possibly matching TRBD1 (6 bases). From germline, CDR1 is SGHAT and CDR2 FQDESV (reference sequence). The CDR3 contains 14 residues. Between the trimmed V and J ends, which lost 3 bases and 4 bases, there was a span of 12 bases. CDR3 nucleotides: TGTGCCAGCAGCTTGAGGGTAGGGGGAGAGACCCAGTACTTC. Amino acids: CASSLRVGGETQYF.

The rearrangement links TRBV7-2 to TRBJ2-7; D may be TRBD1 (5 bases). CDR1 SGHTA and CDR2 FQGNSA come from the germline V gene. Trimming removed 7 bases from V and 5 bases from J, with 15 bases in between. This CDR3 contains 13 residues. The CDR3 sequence is CASTPSPGNEQYF. In DNA form, the CDR3 reads TGTGCCAGCACCCCCTCGCCAGGGAACGAGCAGTACTTC.

This chain links TRBV15 with TRBJ1-5; TRBD1 is a possible D gene (6 bases). CDR3 length equals 18 residues. CDR1 LNHNV and CDR2 YYDKDF come from the germline V gene (reference sequence). V gave up 1 base and J gave up 4 bases, with 20 bases separating them. The CDR3 sequence is CATSRGVTGRGVNQPQHF. CDR3 bases: TGTGCCACCAGCAGAGGCGTCACAGGGAGGGGAGTAAATCAGCCCCAGCATTTT.

The chain employs TRBV14 and TRBJ2-7; unclear D gene. The CDR3 sequence is 15 residues long. Germline loops: CDR1 SGHDN, CDR2 FVKESK. V gave up 1 base and J gave up 3 bases, with 13 bases separating them. The CDR3 spells CASSQVGSEYYEQYF. CDR3 in DNA: TGTGCCAGCAGCCAAGTCGGCAGCGAATACTACGAGCAGTACTTC.

The rearrangement uses TRBV5-1 and TRBJ2-7; no firm D call. Trimming cost V 1 base and J 1 base, with 6 bases left between them. The V gene's germline CDR1 is SGHRS and CDR2 YFSETQ. The CDR3 sequence is 13 residues long. The DNA of the CDR3 is TGCGCCAGCAGCTTGCTTTCTTCCTACGAGCAGTACTTC. As protein: CASSLLSSYEQYF.

In its sample, this clone was seen once. The V call is TRBV28, the J call TRBJ2-5, with 10 bases aligning to TRBD1. Trimming removed 5 bases from V and 5 bases from J; junction bases left unmatched: 17. CDR1 MDHEN and CDR2 SYDVKM come from the germline V gene. The CDR3 contains 18 residues. The CDR3 region has the DNA TGTGCCAGCAGTCCGCGCAGGGGGCAGACAGGGGGCAGGGAGACCCAGTACTTC. The encoded protein is CASSPRRGQTGGRETQYF.

J is TRBJ2-7 and V is TRBV27; the D gene is possibly TRBD1 (5 bases). Germline V gene lookup returns CDR1 MNHEY and CDR2 SMNVEV (reference sequence). The V and J ends lost 10 bases and 6 bases respectively, with 22 bases between them. The CDR3 is 14 residues long. Here the CDR3 DNA reads TGTGCCACCAGGGTATGGGCAGGGCAGGGCGAGCAGTACTTC. This translates into CATRVWAGQGEQYF.

J is TRBJ1-1 and V is TRBV12-1; the tabulated D call, TRBD1, remains unverified against the DNA. TRBV12-1 constitutes a pseudogene. CDR3 length equals 15 residues. CDR3 sequence (DNA): TGTGCCAGCAGCTGCCGGGACAGGAACTACCCAGAAGCTTTCTTT. This gives the protein CASSCRDRNYPEAFF.

V and J are TRBV6-6 and TRBJ2-1; tentative D call: TRBD1 (6 bases). Between the trimmed V and J ends, which lost 5 bases and 9 bases, there was a span of 17 bases. The CDR3 runs 14 residues. The V gene's germline CDR1 is MNHNY and CDR2 SVGAGI (reference sequence). CDR3 sequence reads: CASSHRDTLIEQFF. CDR3 nucleotides: TGTGCCAGCAGTCACCGGGACACCCTTATTGAGCAGTTCTTC.

The table lists this clone with a count of one. V usage is TRBV9 and J usage is TRBJ1-2; 8 nucleotides align to TRBD1. The germline CDR1 and CDR2 sequences are SGDLS and YYNGEE. CDR3 length: 14 residues. With 3 bases clipped from V and 5 bases from J, the junction kept 6 bases outside the gene matches. In DNA, the CDR3 is TGTGCCAGCAGCGACCGGACAGGGCCTTATGGCTACACCTTC. This translates into CASSDRTGPYGYTF.

This clone was picked up a small number of times. CDR3 region: CASSRTDREKLFF. CDR3 nucleotide sequence: TGCGCCAGCAGCCGTACGGACAGGGAAAAACTGTTTTTT. The rearrangement joins TRBV5-1 to TRBJ1-4; 7 bases fit TRBD1. The V gene end was trimmed by 4 bases and the J gene end by 8 bases; junction bases not matched to a gene: 5. The CDR3 extends over 13 amino acids. The germline V gene has CDR1 SGHRS and CDR2 YFSETQ.

The chain has TRBV27 and TRBJ1-4; D is undetermined. Deletions cut 4 bases from V and 15 bases from J, with 18 bases between. Germline CDR1 is MNHEY and CDR2 is SMNVEV (reference sequence). The CDR3 length is 13 residues. The CDR3 sequence: CASSWRAGQILFF. The CDR3 coding sequence is TGTGCCAGCAGTTGGAGGGCCGGTCAAATATTGTTTTTT.

This sequence joins TRBV24-1 and TRBJ2-1; 9 bases map to TRBD2. The CDR3 is 17 residues long. V lost 3 bases to trimming and J lost 3 bases; unmatched junction nucleotides: 8. Germline V gives CDR1 KGHDR, CDR2 SFDVKD. The CDR3 region is CATSDIQAGGGYNEQFF. Written as DNA, the CDR3 is TGTGCCACCAGTGATATCCAAGCGGGAGGCGGCTACAATGAGCAGTTCTTC.

The V gene is TRBV19, the J gene TRBJ2-1, with D perhaps TRBD2 (5 bases). There are 13 residues in the CDR3. Trimming took 0 bases from V and 15 from J, leaving 15 bases between them. Per germline, CDR1 LNHDA and CDR2 SQIVND (reference sequence). CDR3 coding DNA: TGTGCCAGTAGTATAGATCCCCGGACTGAGGGGTTCTTC. Translation gives CASSIDPRTEGFF.

CDR3 residues: CAISYSGTDDEQYF. The CDR3 DNA is TGTGCCATCTCCTATAGCGGGACCGACGACGAGCAGTACTTC. The V call is TRBV7-6, the J call TRBJ2-7, with TRBD2 matching over 8 bases. V lost 10 bases, J lost 5 bases, and 13 bases stayed unmatched. Germline loops: CDR1 SGHVS, CDR2 FNYEAQ. CDR3 length equals 14 residues. The entire variable domain, with the rest obtained from reference TRBV7-6 and TRBJ2-7, is as follows: GAGVSQSPRYKVTKRGQDVALRCDPISGHVSLYWYRQALGQGPEFLTYFNYEAQQDKSGLPNDRFSAERPEGSISTLTIQRTEQRDSAMYRCAISYSGTDDEQYFGPGTRLTVT.

V gene TRBV19 combines with J gene TRBJ1-4; 7 bases align to TRBD1. Losses at the gene ends were 2 bases for V and 2 bases for J; bases not matched to a gene: 2. Per the germline V gene, CDR1 is LNHDA and CDR2 is SQIVND (reference sequence). The CDR3 contains 15 residues. In DNA, the CDR3 is TGTGCCAGTAGTATAAACAGGGGCACTAATGAAAAACTGTTTTTT. Its protein product is CASSINRGTNEKLFF.

The chain combines TRBV5-1 with TRBJ1-1; 10 bases are a match to TRBD1. Germline trimming cut 3 bases from V and 6 bases from J; bases unmatched to any gene: 2. CDR1 and CDR2 (germline): SGHRS, YFSETQ. The CDR3 length is 13 residues. Here the CDR3 DNA reads TGCGCCAGCAGCTCAGGGACAGGGGCTGAAGCTTTCTTT. This sequence encodes CASSSGTGAEAFF. Based on the CDR3 plus reference TRBV5-1 and TRBJ1-1, the full variable domain is KAGVTQTPRYLIKTRGQQVTLSCSPISGHRSVSWYQQTPGQGLQFLFEYFSETQRNKGNFPGRFSGRQFSNSRSEMNVSTLELGDSALYLCASSSGTGAEAFFGQGTRLTVV.

The chain uses TRBV28 and TRBJ2-1; 15 nucleotides match TRBD2. The CDR3 length is 16 residues. V shed 2 bases and J 5 bases; nucleotides not matched to a gene: 1. Germline assignment: CDR1 MDHEN and CDR2 SYDVKM. The CDR3 DNA reads TGTGCCAGCAGTTTAAGGACTAGCGGGAGGGACAATGAGCAGTTCTTC. It translates to CASSLRTSGRDNEQFF. The full variable domain, rest sourced from reference TRBV28 and TRBJ2-1, is DVKVTQSSRYLVKRTGEKVFLECVQDMDHENMFWYRQDPGLGLRLIYFSYDVKMKEKGDIPEGYSVSREKKERFSLILESASTNQTSMYLCASSLRTSGRDNEQFFGPGTRLTVL.